This T cell receptor (beta chain) was observed in a study of post-analysis software for immune sequencing data. The sample holds a few counts of this clonotype. Its matching antigen is unknown. General study points: Under F measure analysis, samples from one preparation batch co-clustered strongly. Compared with controls, patients showed significantly lower normalized Chao1 diversity.

Sequencing libraries made from TCR beta cDNA carried unique molecular identifiers. The yield from roughly 1 to 10 million T cells was 500,000 or so cDNA molecules in total. TCRdb processed the PCR reads anew with MiXCR; each CDR3 protein has one entry. The profile covers under 200,000 distinct CDR3 sequences, with approximately 35% appearing a single time and 25% to 30% taken by the ten largest. Here the sequenced sample was blood, taken after autologous hematopoietic stem cell transplantation. This sequence was found in a girl under 18 with multiple sclerosis.

For the CDR3, the DNA is TGTGCCATCACCCGGGAGCCTAACAATGAGCAGTTCTTC. Protein: CAITREPNNEQFF. This chain joins TRBV10-3 and TRBJ2-1; perhaps TRBD2 as D (6 bases). The CDR3 length is 13 residues. V was pared by 7 bases and J by 5 bases, with 12 bases between. From germline, CDR1 is ENHRY and CDR2 SYGVKD.